This T cell receptor (beta chain) was found in a study of OX40 agonist ivuxolimab in advanced cancers. The wider study: Dose-escalation cases comprised hepatocellular carcinoma, melanoma, renal cell or head and neck cancer. Earlier treatment with anti-PD-1, anti-PD-L1 or anti-CTLA-4 was permitted, and less than 50% had received some.

J gave up 4 bases and V 1 base, and 11 bases lay outside the gene matches. The CDR3 is 18 amino acids. Germline V CDR1 and CDR2: MNHEY, SMNVEV (reference sequence). Produced via immunoSEQ multiplex PCR; TCRdb's table is partial and in-frame only. The sample lists tens of thousands of clones; around 89% were seen once. As for this clone: Its antigen remains unknown.

Study-wide points: Among the lowest levels of clonal expansion were found in partial responders at 0.1-3.0 mg/kg. Averaging showed that CD8+ T cells had more expanded clones than CD4+ did.

The sequence was obtained from an adult with an advanced solid tumor such as melanoma, head and neck, liver or kidney cancer. The chain employs TRBV27 and TRBJ2-3, with TRBD2 matching 10 bases. The sequencing here drew on CD4+ or CD8+ T cells sorted from blood, taken in a trial of the OX40 agonist ivuxolimab. The CDR3 DNA reads as TGTGCCAGCAGTTTATTGTGGCTAGCGGGAGTCGGGTCAGATACGCAGTATTTT. Encoded protein: CASSLLWLAGVGSDTQYF.